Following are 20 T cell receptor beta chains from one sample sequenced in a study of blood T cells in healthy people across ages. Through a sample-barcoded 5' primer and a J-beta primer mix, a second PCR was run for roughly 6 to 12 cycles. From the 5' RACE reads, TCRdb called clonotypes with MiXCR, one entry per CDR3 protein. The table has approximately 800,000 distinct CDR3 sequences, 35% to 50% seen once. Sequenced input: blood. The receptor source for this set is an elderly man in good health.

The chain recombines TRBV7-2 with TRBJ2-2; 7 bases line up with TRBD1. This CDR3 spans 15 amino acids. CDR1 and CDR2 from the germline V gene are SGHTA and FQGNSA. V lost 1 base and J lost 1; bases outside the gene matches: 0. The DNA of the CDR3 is TGTGCCAGCAGCTTAGGGACAGGGAACACCGGGGAGCTGTTTTTT. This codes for CASSLGTGNTGELFF.

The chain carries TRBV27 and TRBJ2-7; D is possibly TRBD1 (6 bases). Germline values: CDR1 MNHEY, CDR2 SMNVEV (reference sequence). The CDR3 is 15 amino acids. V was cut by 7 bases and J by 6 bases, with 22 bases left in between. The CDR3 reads CASIGATGDACEQYF. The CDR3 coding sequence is TGTGCCAGCATCGGAGCGACAGGTGATGCGTGCGAGCAGTACTTC.

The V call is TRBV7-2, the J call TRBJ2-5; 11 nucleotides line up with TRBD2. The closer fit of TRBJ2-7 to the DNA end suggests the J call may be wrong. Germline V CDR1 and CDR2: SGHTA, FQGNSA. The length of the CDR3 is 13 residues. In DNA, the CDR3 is TGTGCCAGCAGAGCCGGGACTAGCGGCGAGCAGTACTTC. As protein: CASRAGTSGEQYF.

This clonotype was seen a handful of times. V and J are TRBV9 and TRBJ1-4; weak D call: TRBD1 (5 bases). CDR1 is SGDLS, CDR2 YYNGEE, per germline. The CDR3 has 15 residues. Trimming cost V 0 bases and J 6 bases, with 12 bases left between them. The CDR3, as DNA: TGTGCCAGCAGCGTAGGTCTAGGGGACGATGAAAAACTGTTTTTT. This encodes CASSVGLGDDEKLFF.

CDR3 sequence (DNA): TGCAGTGCTGAAGATAGGACTAGCTCACCAGATACGCAGTATTTT. It yields the protein CSAEDRTSSPDTQYF. The chain uses TRBV20-1 and TRBJ2-3; the match to TRBD2 covers 8 bases. Germline V gene lookup returns CDR1 DFQATT and CDR2 SNEGSKA (reference sequence). The length of the CDR3 is 15 residues. J gave up 4 bases and V 5 bases, and 11 bases lay outside the gene matches.

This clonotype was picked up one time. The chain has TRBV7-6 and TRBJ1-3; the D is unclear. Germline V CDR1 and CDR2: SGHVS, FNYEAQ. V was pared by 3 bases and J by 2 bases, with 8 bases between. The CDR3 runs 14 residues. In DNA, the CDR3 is TGTGCCAGCAGCTTGATATCGCCTGGAAACACCATATATTTT. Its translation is CASSLISPGNTIYF. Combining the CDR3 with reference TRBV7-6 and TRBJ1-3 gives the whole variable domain GAGVSQSPRYKVTKRGQDVALRCDPISGHVSLYWYRQALGQGPEFLTYFNYEAQQDKSGLPNDRFSAERPEGSISTLTIQRTEQRDSAMYRCASSLISPGNTIYFGEGSWLTVV.

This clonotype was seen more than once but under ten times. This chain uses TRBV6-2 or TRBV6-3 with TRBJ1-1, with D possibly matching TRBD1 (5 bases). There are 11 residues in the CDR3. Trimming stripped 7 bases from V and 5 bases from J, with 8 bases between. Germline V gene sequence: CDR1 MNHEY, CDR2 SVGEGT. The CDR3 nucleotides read TGTGCCAGCAATCAGGGTACTGAAGCTTTCTTT. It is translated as CASNQGTEAFF.

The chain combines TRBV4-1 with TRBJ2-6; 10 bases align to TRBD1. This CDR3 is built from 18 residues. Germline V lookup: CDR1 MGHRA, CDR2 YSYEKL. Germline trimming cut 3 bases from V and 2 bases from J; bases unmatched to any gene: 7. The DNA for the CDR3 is TGCGCCAGCAGCCATACATGGACAGGGGGGGCTGGGGCCAACGTCCTGACTTTC. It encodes CASSHTWTGGAGANVLTF.

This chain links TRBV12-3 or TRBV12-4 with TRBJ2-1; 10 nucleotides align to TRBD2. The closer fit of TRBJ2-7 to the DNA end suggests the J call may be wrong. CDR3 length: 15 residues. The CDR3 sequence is CASSPSGSSYNEQYF. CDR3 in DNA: TGTGCCAGCAGTCCTAGCGGGAGCTCCTACAATGAGCAGTACTTC.

CDR3 amino acids: CASSPISSLSGNQETQYF. CDR3 nucleotide sequence: TGTGCCAGCTCACCTATTTCTAGCCTCAGCGGGAACCAAGAGACCCAGTACTTC. The J gene is TRBJ2-5, the V gene TRBV18, with 7 bases aligning to TRBD2. From germline, CDR1 is KGHSH and CDR2 LQKENI. V trimming: 3 bases; J trimming: 0 bases; junction bases outside the gene matches: 13. The CDR3 consists of 18 residues.

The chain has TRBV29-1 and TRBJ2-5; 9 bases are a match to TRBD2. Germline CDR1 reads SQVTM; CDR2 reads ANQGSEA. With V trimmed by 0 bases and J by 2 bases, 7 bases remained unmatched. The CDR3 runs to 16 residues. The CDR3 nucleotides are TGCAGCGTTGAAGATTGGGGACTAGCCCGACAAGAGACCCAGTACTTC. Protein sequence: CSVEDWGLARQETQYF.

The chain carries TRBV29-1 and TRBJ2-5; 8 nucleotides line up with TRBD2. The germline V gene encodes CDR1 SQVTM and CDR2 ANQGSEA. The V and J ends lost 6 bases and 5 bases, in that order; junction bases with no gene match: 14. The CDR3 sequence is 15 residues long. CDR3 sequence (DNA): TGCAGCGTCGCGCGTTCCGCGGGAGGTGGGGAGACCCAGTACTTC. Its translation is CSVARSAGGGETQYF.

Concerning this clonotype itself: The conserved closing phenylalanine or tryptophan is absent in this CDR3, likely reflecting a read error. The chain's CDR3 is CASSSAREQETQYY. The CDR3 DNA follows: TGCGCCAGCAGCTCGGCTCGCGAACAAGAGACCCAGTACTAC. The rearrangement joins TRBV5-1 to TRBJ2-5; unclear D gene. The CDR3 is made up of 14 amino acids. Trimming cost V 3 bases and J 2 bases, with 11 bases left between them. Germline V gene sequence: CDR1 SGHRS, CDR2 YFSETQ.

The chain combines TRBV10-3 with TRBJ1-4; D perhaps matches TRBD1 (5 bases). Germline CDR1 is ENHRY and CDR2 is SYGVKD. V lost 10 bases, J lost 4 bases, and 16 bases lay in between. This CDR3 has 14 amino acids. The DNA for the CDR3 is TGTGCCACCGGGCGGGGGACGGATAATGAAAAACTGTTTTTT. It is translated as CATGRGTDNEKLFF.

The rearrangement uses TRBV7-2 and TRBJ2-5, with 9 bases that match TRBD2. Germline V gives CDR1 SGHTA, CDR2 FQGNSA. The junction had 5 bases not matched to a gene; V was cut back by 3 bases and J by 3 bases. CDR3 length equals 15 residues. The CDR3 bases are TGTGCCAGCAGCTTTACCCAGCGGGGGGAAGAGACCCAGTACTTC. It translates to CASSFTQRGEETQYF.

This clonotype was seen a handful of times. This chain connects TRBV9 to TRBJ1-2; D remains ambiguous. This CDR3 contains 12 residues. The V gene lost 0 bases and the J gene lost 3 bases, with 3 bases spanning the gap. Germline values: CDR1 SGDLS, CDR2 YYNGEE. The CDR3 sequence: CASSVDDYGYTF. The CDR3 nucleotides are TGTGCCAGCAGCGTAGATGACTATGGCTACACCTTC.

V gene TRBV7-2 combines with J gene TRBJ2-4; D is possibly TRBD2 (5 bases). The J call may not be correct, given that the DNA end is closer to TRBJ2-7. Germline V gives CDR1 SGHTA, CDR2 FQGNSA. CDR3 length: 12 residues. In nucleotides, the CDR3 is TGTGCCAGCAGCTACCCCGGGGACGAGCAGTACTTC. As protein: CASSYPGDEQYF.

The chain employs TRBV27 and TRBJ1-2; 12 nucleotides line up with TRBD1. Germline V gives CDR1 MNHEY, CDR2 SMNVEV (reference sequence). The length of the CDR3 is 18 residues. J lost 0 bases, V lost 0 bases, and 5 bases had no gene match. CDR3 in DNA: TGTGCCAGCAGTTTATCCGGGGGACAGGGGGCGCCTAACTATGGCTACACCTTC. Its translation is CASSLSGGQGAPNYGYTF.

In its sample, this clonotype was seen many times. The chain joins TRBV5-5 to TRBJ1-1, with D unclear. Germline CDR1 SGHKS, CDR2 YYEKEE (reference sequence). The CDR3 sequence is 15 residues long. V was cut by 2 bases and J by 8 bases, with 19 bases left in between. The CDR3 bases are TGTGCCAGCAGCTTAAGTGACACCCAACTCTCGGAAGCTTTCTTT. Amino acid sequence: CASSLSDTQLSEAFF.

The CDR3 nucleotides read TGTGCCATCGGCCCGGGACAGGTTAACTATGGCTACACCTTC. Amino acid sequence: CAIGPGQVNYGYTF. The chain has TRBV10-3 and TRBJ1-2; TRBD1 agrees at 8 bases. V was clipped by 8 bases and J by 1 base; unmatched bases: 6. Germline V CDR1 and CDR2: ENHRY, SYGVKD. The CDR3 covers 14 residues.